Below, 4 T cell receptor beta chains from the same sample are listed, as sequenced in a study of T cell responses to AZD1222 COVID-19 vaccine. The method was immunoSEQ multiplex PCR; TCRdb's version includes in-frame clones alone and lacks a portion of them. The data show over 100,000 clones, roughly 88% seen once. This specimen was peripheral blood, taken 28 days after the second AZD1222 dose. All receptors come from an adult who received the AZD1222 COVID-19 vaccine.

This clone was found once. The rearrangement uses TRBV14 and TRBJ1-1; D gene ambiguous. This CDR3 spans 13 amino acids. Deletions cut 4 bases from V and 0 bases from J, with 6 bases between. CDR1 SGHDN and CDR2 FVKESK come from the germline V gene. CDR3 sequence (DNA): TGTGCCAGCAGCCGAACCTTGAACACTGAAGCTTTCTTT. Translated, it gives CASSRTLNTEAFF.

This chain connects TRBV28 to TRBJ1-5; 10 nucleotides align to TRBD1. V was pared by 2 bases and J by 5 bases, with 3 bases of the junction left unmatched. This CDR3 is 15 amino acids long. Looked up from germline, CDR1 is MDHEN and CDR2 is SYDVKM. The CDR3 loop reads CASSLPTGGHQPQHF. The CDR3, as DNA: TGTGCCAGCAGTTTACCGACAGGGGGCCATCAGCCCCAGCATTTT.

The chain couples TRBV5-1 to TRBJ2-1; D gene ambiguous. The germline CDR1 and CDR2 sequences are SGHRS and YFSETQ. This CDR3 is 14 amino acids long. V was trimmed by 2 bases and J by 1 base, leaving 7 bases between them. CDR3 in amino acids: CASSFQASYNEQFF. The CDR3 DNA reads as TGCGCCAGCAGCTTCCAGGCATCCTACAATGAGCAGTTCTTC.

This chain uses TRBV5-8 with TRBJ1-3; the D gene is possibly TRBD1 (6 bases). CDR3 length: 15 amino acids. V was cut by 4 bases and J by 0 bases, with 11 bases left in between. Germline values: CDR1 SGHTS, CDR2 YDEGEE. This chain's CDR3 is CASSRGGFSGNTIYF. As DNA, the CDR3 is TGTGCCAGCAGCCGAGGGGGGTTCTCTGGAAACACCATATATTTT.